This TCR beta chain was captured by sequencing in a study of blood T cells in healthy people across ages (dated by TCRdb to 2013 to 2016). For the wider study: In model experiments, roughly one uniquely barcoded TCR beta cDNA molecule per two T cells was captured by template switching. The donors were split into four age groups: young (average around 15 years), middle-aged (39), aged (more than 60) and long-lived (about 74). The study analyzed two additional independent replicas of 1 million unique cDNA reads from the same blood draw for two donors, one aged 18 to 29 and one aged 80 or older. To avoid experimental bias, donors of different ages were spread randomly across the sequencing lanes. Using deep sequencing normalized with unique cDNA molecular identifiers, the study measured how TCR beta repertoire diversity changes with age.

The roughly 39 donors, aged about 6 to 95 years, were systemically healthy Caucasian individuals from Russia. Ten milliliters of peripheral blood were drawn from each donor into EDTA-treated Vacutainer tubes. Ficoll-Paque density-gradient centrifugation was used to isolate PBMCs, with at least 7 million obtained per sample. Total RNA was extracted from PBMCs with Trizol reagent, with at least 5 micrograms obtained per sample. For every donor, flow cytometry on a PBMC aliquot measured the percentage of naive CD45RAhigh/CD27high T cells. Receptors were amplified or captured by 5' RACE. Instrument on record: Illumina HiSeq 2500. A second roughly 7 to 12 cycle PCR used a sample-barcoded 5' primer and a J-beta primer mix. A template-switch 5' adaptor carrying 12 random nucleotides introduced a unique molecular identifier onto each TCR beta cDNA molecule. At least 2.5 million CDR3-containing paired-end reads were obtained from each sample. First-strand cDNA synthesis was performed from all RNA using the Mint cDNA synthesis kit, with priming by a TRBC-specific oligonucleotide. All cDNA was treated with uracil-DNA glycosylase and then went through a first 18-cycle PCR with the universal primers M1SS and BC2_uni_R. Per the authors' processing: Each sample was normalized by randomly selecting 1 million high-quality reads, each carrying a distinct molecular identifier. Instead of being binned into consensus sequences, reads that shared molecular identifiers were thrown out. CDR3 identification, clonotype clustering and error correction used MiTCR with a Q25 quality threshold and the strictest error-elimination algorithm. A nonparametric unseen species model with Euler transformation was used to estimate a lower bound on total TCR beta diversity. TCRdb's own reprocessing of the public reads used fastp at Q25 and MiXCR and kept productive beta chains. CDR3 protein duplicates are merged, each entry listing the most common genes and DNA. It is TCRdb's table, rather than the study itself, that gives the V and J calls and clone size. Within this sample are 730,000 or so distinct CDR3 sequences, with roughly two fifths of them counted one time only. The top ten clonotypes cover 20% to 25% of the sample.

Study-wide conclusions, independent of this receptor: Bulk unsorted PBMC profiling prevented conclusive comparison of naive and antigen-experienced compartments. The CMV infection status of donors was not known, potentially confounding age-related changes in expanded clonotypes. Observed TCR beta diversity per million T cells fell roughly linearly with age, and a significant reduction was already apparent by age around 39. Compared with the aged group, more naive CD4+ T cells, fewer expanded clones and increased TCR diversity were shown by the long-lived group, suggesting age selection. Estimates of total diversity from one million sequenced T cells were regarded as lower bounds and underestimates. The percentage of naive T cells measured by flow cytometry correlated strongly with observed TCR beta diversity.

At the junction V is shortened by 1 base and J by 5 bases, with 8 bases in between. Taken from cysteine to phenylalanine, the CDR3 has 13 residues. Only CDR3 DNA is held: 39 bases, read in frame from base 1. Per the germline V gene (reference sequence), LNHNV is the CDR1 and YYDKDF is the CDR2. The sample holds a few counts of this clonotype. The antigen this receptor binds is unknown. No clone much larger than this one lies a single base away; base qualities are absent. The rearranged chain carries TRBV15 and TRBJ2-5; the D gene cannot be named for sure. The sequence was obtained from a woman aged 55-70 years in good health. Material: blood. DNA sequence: TGTGCCACCAGCAGAGCCGCCCGGGAGACCCAGTACTTC. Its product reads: CATSRAARETQYF.